The entry below gives a single TCR beta chain sequence along with its context. Its antigen is still unknown. TRB rearrangements spanning V, D and J were amplified using mixed TRB-A/B primers. Each CDR3 protein gets one entry after TCRdb re-called the multiplex PCR reads with MiXCR. The table records 4,500 to 5,500 distinct CDR3 sequences, roughly 31% of them present only once. The record originates from a study of T cell repertoires in aging, cancer and after chemotherapy. At the level of the study: Patients with chronic lymphocytic leukemia were sampled before and after fludarabine- or bendamustine-based chemotherapy. General study results and limits: In healthy donors, age-related TCR diversity loss mainly reflected lost richness. Age-matched healthy donors had significantly more diverse, less clonal blood TCR repertoires than untreated cancer patients.

The template was genomic DNA from peripheral blood, not RNA. Germline CDR1 is SGHVS and CDR2 is FNYEAQ. CDR3 length equals 16 residues. V was pared by 5 bases and J by 0 bases, with 16 bases between. The receptor comes from a human donor with a blood cancer. The donor label of this sample is uncertain. The rearrangement links TRBV7-6 to TRBJ2-5; D not resolved. Sequencing was performed on blood. The CDR3 spells CASSPRTSEYQETQYF. The CDR3 region has the DNA TGTGCCAGCAGCCCCAGGACGTCCGAGTACCAAGAGACCCAGTACTTC.